Below, one T cell receptor beta chain is given with its context. As yet, its antigen is unknown. Trimming took 0 bases from V and 1 from J, leaving 12 bases between them. The CDR3 loop spans 15 amino acids. Germline values: CDR1 DFQATT, CDR2 SNEGSKA (reference sequence). The entry originates in a study of post-analysis software for immune sequencing data. Whole-study findings and limits: When patients were compared with controls, 4 or 5 TRBV segments were more frequent, TRBV5-6, TRBV5-1 and TRBV20-1 among them. Compared with controls, patients showed significantly lower normalized Chao1 diversity.

Each TCR beta cDNA library carried unique molecular identifiers. TCRdb reanalysed the PCR reads using MiXCR and keeps one entry per CDR3 protein. The sample gives about 540,000 distinct CDR3 sequences, about a third of which show up once; around 5.9% is in the top ten. The sequenced sample consisted of blood. The V call is TRBV20-1, the J call TRBJ1-2; D remains unclear. The sequence came from a girl between 2 and 17 years old with multiple sclerosis. DNA for the CDR3: TGCAGTGCTAGAGATCCGGCAGGATTTAACTATGGCTACACCTTC. Its translation: CSARDPAGFNYGYTF.